The rows below give T cell receptor beta chains drawn from one sample of a study of T cells in Graves' hyperthyroidism and ophthalmopathy. TCRdb itself ran the multiplex PCR reads through MiXCR, one entry per CDR3 protein. The profile shows some 620,000 distinct CDR3 sequences, 16% of them singletons. Sequenced sample: blood. These receptors all stem from a woman in her 30s with Graves' hyperthyroidism. Both conserved end residues are part of each CDR3. D genes are given only for firm matches. Clone size is not always given. Where it is, it says once, few, many or a class for expanded clones.

J gene,V gene,clone size,D gene,CDR3 DNA,CDR3 protein
TRBJ1-2,TRBV28,few,TRBD1,TGTGCCAGCCACGACAGGGGGGACTATGGCTACACCTTC,CASHDRGDYGYTF
TRBJ2-7,TRBV6-1,many,.,TGTGCCAGCAGTACTTCCTACGAGCAGTACTTC,CASSTSYEQYF
TRBJ2-3,TRBV7-3,.,.,TGTGCCAGCAGCTCCCATGGACCTTGGATTGTTGGAGATACGCAGTATTTT,CASSSHGPWIVGDTQYF
TRBJ2-7,TRBV11-2,many,TRBD1,TGTGCCAGCAGCCGGGACAGGGGAGAATGGGTTATTGAAGGAAGCTCCTACGAGCAGTACTTC,CASSRDRGEWVIEGSSYEQYF
TRBJ2-1,TRBV15,few,.,TGTGCCACCAGCAGAGATAAGGTTATGTTGGAAGAGCAGTTCTTC,CATSRDKVMLEEQFF
TRBJ2-7,TRBV4-1,.,TRBD2,TGCGCCAGCAGCCCCTATCCGGTAGCGGGAGCCAACCGGGGGAACGAGCAGTACTTC,CASSPYPVAGANRGNEQYF
TRBJ1-4,TRBV19,.,.,TGTGCCAGTAGTGAGACAACAACTAATGAAAAACTGTTTTTT,CASSETTTNEKLFF
TRBJ2-7,TRBV13,.,.,TGTGCCAGCAGCTTGTCTAGCAGCTACTACGAGCAGTACTTC,CASSLSSSYYEQYF
TRBJ1-2,TRBV12-3/TRBV12-4,many,TRBD1,TGTGCCAGCAGTCCGGGACAGGGAGCCCACTATGGCTACACCTTC,CASSPGQGAHYGYTF
TRBJ1-6,TRBV13,.,.,TGTGCCAGCAGCCGCGTTACGGGCACCTATAATTCACCCCTCCACTTT,CASSRVTGTYNSPLHF
TRBJ1-2,TRBV20-1,.,.,TGCAGTGCTAGACAGGTCCCGCCTAACTATGGCTACACCTTC,CSARQVPPNYGYTF
TRBJ1-4,TRBV27,.,.,TGTGCCAGCAGCCCCCTGTTCCCGGGTACCTCGGCTAATGAAAAACTGTTTTTT,CASSPLFPGTSANEKLFF
TRBJ1-3,TRBV5-6,.,.,TGTGCCAGCAGCTCCGGGGGAGGCTCTGGAAACACCATATATTTT,CASSSGGGSGNTIYF
TRBJ2-5,TRBV12-3/TRBV12-4,many,.,TGTGCCAGCAGTTTAGGTAGCGGAGGACAAGAGACCCAGTACTTC,CASSLGSGGQETQYF
TRBJ2-5,TRBV11-3,many,TRBD1,TGTGCCAGCAGTTTTTCAGGGGGCCAAGAGACCCAGTACTTC,CASSFSGGQETQYF
TRBJ1-2,TRBV9,few,.,TGTGCCAGCAGCGGAAGCGGGGGCTACACCTTC,CASSGSGGYTF
TRBJ2-7,TRBV6-1,many,TRBD2,TGTGCCAGCAGTTGGATTGGGACCTCGGGAGGTGTGTACGAGCAGTACTTC,CASSWIGTSGGVYEQYF
TRBJ2-1,TRBV27,.,.,TGTGCCAGCAGTTTGAAGGCGGACTATGAGCAGTTCTTC,CASSLKADYEQFF
TRBJ1-1,TRBV4-1,many,.,TGCGCCAGCAGCCAAGTTTCCCGAGTAACTGAAGCTTTCTTT,CASSQVSRVTEAFF
TRBJ2-1,TRBV19,.,.,TGTGCCACCCAACCTGGACTTGTCAATGAGCAGTTCTTC,CATQPGLVNEQFF
TRBJ1-5,TRBV5-1,.,.,TGCGCCAGCAGCCTCGGACCCCTTGGGCCCCAGCATTTT,CASSLGPLGPQHF
TRBJ2-1,TRBV20-1,many,.,TGCAGTGCTAGAGATCAGGGTCGACCGTACAATGAGCAGTTCTTC,CSARDQGRPYNEQFF
TRBJ2-3,TRBV27,many,TRBD1,TGTGCCAGCAGTTCGACCGACAGGGTTGATACGCAGTATTTT,CASSSTDRVDTQYF
TRBJ2-1,TRBV11-3,many,TRBD2,TGTGCCAGCTGCTTGCGGGAGGGCTCCTACAATGAGCAGTTCTTC,CASCLREGSYNEQFF
TRBJ2-1,TRBV12-3/TRBV12-4,many,.,TGTGCCAGCAGTTATATAAGGGGCACGAATGAGCAGTTCTTC,CASSYIRGTNEQFF
TRBJ1-6,TRBV2,many,.,TGTGCCAGCAGTGAAACGGTCGGGGGATCACCCCTCCACTTT,CASSETVGGSPLHF
TRBJ2-7,TRBV28,once,.,TGTGCCAGCAGCCAAGGGGGTACCCACGAGCAGTACTTC,CASSQGGTHEQYF
TRBJ2-1,TRBV29-1,.,TRBD2,TGCAGCGTTGAAGCCACCTCCGGGACTAGCGGGACCCTCTACTTCTACAATGAGCAGTTCTTC,CSVEATSGTSGTLYFYNEQFF
TRBJ2-5,TRBV5-1,few,TRBD2,TGCGCCAGCAGTACCTCGTCTAGCGGGGGTTACCAAGAGACCCAGTACTTC,CASSTSSSGGYQETQYF
TRBJ2-7,TRBV2,many,TRBD2,TGTGCCAGCAGTCACGGGGGGAACTACGAGCAGTACTTC,CASSHGGNYEQYF
TRBJ2-3,TRBV2,.,TRBD2,TGTGCCAGCAGGGCTAGCGGGTACCCAGATACGCAGTATTTT,CASRASGYPDTQYF
TRBJ1-6,TRBV15,many,.,TGTGCCACCAGCAGAGTCAGGGGTTCACCCCTCCACTTT,CATSRVRGSPLHF
TRBJ1-1,TRBV6-2/TRBV6-3,.,.,TGTGCCAGCAGTTCGGACAGACTGAACACTAAAGCTTTCTTT,CASSSDRLNTKAFF
TRBJ1-2,TRBV20-1,.,.,TGCAGTGCTACCCCGACGGGGGCCCGAGTAGACTATGGCTACACCTTC,CSATPTGARVDYGYTF
TRBJ2-5,TRBV7-3,.,TRBD2,TGTGCCAGAAGCTTAGGGACTAGTCTTGGTGTAGGAGAGACCCAGTACTTC,CARSLGTSLGVGETQYF
TRBJ2-7,TRBV6-1,many,TRBD1,TGTGCCAGCAGTGAACGGACAGGGTACGGCGAGCAGTACTTC,CASSERTGYGEQYF
TRBJ2-5,TRBV6-1,.,TRBD1,TGTGCCAGCAGTTCCCATCGACAGGGCGGAGAGACCCAGTACTTC,CASSSHRQGGETQYF
TRBJ1-4,TRBV15,.,.,TGTGCCACCAGCAGAGAGAGGGCAGGGAATGAAAAACTGTTTTTT,CATSRERAGNEKLFF
TRBJ2-6,TRBV7-2,few,.,TGTGCCAGCAGCACCTGGACGGCTGGGGCCAACGTCCTGACTTTC,CASSTWTAGANVLTF
TRBJ2-1,TRBV30,many,TRBD2,TGTGCCTGGAATTCCGTAGGACTAGCGGGTATCTACAATGAGCAGTTCTTC,CAWNSVGLAGIYNEQFF
TRBJ1-2,TRBV20-1,.,.,TGCAGTGCTAGAGTCCATACGTGGGGTTCGGTGGAGGGCTACACCTTC,CSARVHTWGSVEGYTF
TRBJ1-4,TRBV20-1,.,.,TGCAGTGCTAGAGCCCCACAGGGAACTAATGAAAAACTGTTTTTT,CSARAPQGTNEKLFF
TRBJ1-1,TRBV18,many,.,TGTGCCAGCTGGATTGCCGCAGCGAACACTGAAGCTTTCTTT,CASWIAAANTEAFF
TRBJ2-7,TRBV29-1,.,.,TGCAGCGTGTCGGGCAACGAGCAGTACTTC,CSVSGNEQYF
TRBJ2-1,TRBV30,.,.,TGTGCCTGGAGTAAGGAATGGCTCAGTGAGCAGTTCTTC,CAWSKEWLSEQFF
TRBJ1-2,TRBV25-1,few,.,TGTGCCAGCAGTGAAGCGGGCAACCTCTATGGCTACACCTTC,CASSEAGNLYGYTF
TRBJ1-1,TRBV10-3,few,.,TGTGCCATCAGTGGTCCCGGGACATCTTCTGGAGCTTTCTTT,CAISGPGTSSGAFF